This T cell receptor beta chain was recorded in a study of Ad26.COV2.S vaccination and SARS-CoV-2 variants. Study-level information: By the intramuscular route, Ad26.COV2.S was given once, or twice 56 days apart.

This sample's treatment: some 20 received Ad26.COV2.S at low or high dose, single or two shots; roughly five received placebo; per-sample allocation not given. After the first vaccine or placebo injection, samples were drawn on day 63. CDR3 length: 15 amino acids. Per germline, CDR1 SGHTA and CDR2 FQGTGA. The V and J ends lost 0 bases and 11 bases, in that order; junction bases with no gene match: 8. Repertoires were generated with immunoSEQ multiplex PCR, while TCRdb's copy carries only in-frame clones and drops some. This sample has some 270,000 clones, with 70% to 90% found just once. As to this clone: Its antigen remains unidentified.

Study-level results: Compared with placebo recipients, vaccine recipients had higher spike-specific TCR breadth. Overall T cell responses may have been underestimated by the analyses of TCR breadth and depth. There was reportedly substantial breadth in spike-specific CD8+ and CD4+ T cell responses after vaccination.

The origin of this receptor is a person aged 18 to 59 who received the Ad26.COV2.S COVID-19 vaccine or a placebo. V gene TRBV7-3 combines with J gene TRBJ2-1; 9 bases map to TRBD1. The input for sequencing was peripheral blood, taken in a trial of Ad26.COV2.S vaccine versus placebo. CDR3 sequence: CASSLTAGTGPQQFF. Here the CDR3 DNA reads TGTGCCAGCAGCTTAACAGCGGGGACAGGGCCTCAGCAGTTCTTC.